This TCR beta chain stems from a study of CD8+CD57+ T cells in acquired aplastic anemia. By flow cytometry, patients selected for sequencing had shown an expansion of CD8+CD57+ cells. This CDR3 region has 15 residues. V was clipped by 5 bases and J by 6 bases, with 19 bases between them. Looked up from germline, CDR1 is LNHDA and CDR2 is SQIVND (reference sequence). The TCR beta profiling, which covered VDJ combination and CDR3 sequence, was carried out using genomic DNA as the template. A single record per CDR3 protein comes from TCRdb applying MiXCR to the reads. This sample yields about 98,000 distinct CDR3 sequences, of which 55% to 75% are seen a single time; about 60% belongs to the top ten.

This TCR came from a human donor with aplastic anemia. The chain links TRBV19 to TRBJ1-2; D is uncertain. Sequencing used sorted CD4+, CD8+, or CD8+CD57+ T cells (not recorded which) from PBMCs. This CDR3 is CASSVHPYTVHGYTF. The CDR3 DNA reads as TGTGCCAGTAGTGTCCACCCTTATACAGTACATGGCTACACCTTC.